This TCR beta chain was documented in a study of T cell changes during pregnancy in multiple sclerosis. Data came from immunoSEQ multiplex PCR; TCRdb stores just in-frame clones and leaves some out. Among under 45,000 clones listed, approximately 96% were seen once. Trimming pared 2 bases from V and 6 bases from J, leaving 14 bases between. This CDR3 has 14 residues. Germline values: CDR1 KGHSH, CDR2 LQKENI. This chain joins TRBV18 and TRBJ2-7; tentatively, D is TRBD1 (6 bases). Sequenced material: peripheral blood, taken in the second trimester of pregnancy. This TCR was sampled from a female donor with multiple sclerosis, enrolled in a pregnancy study. The CDR3 DNA follows: TGTGCCAGCTCACCATCGGCAGGGGAAGGCGAGCAGTACTTC. Its protein product is CASSPSAGEGEQYF.